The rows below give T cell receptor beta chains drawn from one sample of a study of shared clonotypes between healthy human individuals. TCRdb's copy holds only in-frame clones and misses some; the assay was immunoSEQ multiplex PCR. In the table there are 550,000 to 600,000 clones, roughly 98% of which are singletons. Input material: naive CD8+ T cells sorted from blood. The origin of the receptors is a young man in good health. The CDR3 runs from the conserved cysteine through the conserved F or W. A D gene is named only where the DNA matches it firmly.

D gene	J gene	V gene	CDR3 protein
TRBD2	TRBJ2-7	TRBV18	CASSPRREGFPYEQYF
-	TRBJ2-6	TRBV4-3	CASSQEGSRSSLGGANVLTF
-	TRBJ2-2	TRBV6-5	CASSYATSDTGELFF
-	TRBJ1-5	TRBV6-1	CASSEALRSGKRQPQHF
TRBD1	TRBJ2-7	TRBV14	CASSQWTGGYEQYF
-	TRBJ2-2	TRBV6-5	CASSYSPGANTGELFF
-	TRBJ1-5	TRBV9	CASSVGQGLSQPQHF
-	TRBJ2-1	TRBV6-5	CASRGFLSWNEQFF
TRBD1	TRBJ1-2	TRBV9	CASSAGGGGYTF
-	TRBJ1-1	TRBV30	CAWSLGVRGGDEAFF
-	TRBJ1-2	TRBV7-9	CASSLAGSSKNYGYTF
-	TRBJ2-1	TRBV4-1	CASSQSPVPGYNEQFF
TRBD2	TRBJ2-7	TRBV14	CASSQPSLAGAYEQYF
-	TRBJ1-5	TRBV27	CASSQPGQPQHF
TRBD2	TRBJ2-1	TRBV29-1	CSVEPTSGSGEQFF
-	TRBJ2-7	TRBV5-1	CASSKTIDDEQYF
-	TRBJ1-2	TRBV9	CASSPTDWNYGYTF
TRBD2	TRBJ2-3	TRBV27	CASSSQLAGGTDTQYF
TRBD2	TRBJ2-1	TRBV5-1	CASRHGLAGVNNEQFF
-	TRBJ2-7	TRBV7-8	CASSLKGPSGAYEQYF
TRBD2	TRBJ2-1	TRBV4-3	CASSQDRLAGADEQFF
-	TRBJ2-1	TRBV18	CASSPARVPYNEQFF
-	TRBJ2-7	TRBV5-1	CASSYSPYEQYF
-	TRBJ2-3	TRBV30	CAWSVLVGTDTQYF
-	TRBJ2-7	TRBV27	CASRASTYEQYF
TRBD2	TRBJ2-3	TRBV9	CASSVGGGSTDTQYF
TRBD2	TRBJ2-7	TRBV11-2	CASSLDGTRSSEQYF
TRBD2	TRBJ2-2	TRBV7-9	CASSWTSGNTGELFF
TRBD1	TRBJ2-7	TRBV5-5	CASSGGQLYEQYF
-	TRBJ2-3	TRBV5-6	CASSWTVYTDTQYF
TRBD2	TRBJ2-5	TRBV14	CASSLAGGETQYF
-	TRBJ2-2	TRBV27	CASSFERNTGELFF
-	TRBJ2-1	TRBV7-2	CASSYLGGDEQFF